Listed below are T cell receptor beta chains from one sample, sequenced in a study of memory CD4+ T cells and cytomegalovirus serostatus. Sequenced by immunoSEQ multiplex PCR; TCRdb stores in-frame clones only, minus some. The data hold tens of thousands of clones, with 80% observed a single time. The sequenced sample was memory CD4+ T cells from blood. These receptors were taken from an adult in good health and CMV-seropositive. The CDR3 runs from the conserved cysteine through the conserved F or W. The D gene is left open where the match is weak. Rows give clone size only sometimes, using once, few, many, or a class for an expanded clone.

J gene,D gene,clone size,V gene,CDR3 protein,CDR3 DNA
TRBJ2-5,TRBD2,-,TRBV6-1,CASSVLGTSGASFYF,TGTGCCAGCAGCGTCCTCGGGACTAGCGGGGCGTCTTTCTACTTC
TRBJ1-1,TRBD1,-,TRBV6-1,CASRRTGDEAFF,TGTGCCAGCAGACGGACAGGGGATGAAGCTTTCTTT
TRBJ2-7,TRBD1,-,TRBV18,CASSPPGQGAEQYF,TGTGCCAGCTCACCACCGGGACAGGGGGCCGAGCAGTACTTC
TRBJ2-5,-,-,TRBV18,CASSLGRQETQYF,TGTGCCAGCTCTTTAGGCCGACAAGAGACCCAGTACTTC
TRBJ2-7,TRBD1,-,TRBV10-3,CAISRDRGDEQYF,TGTGCCATCAGTCGGGACAGGGGGGACGAGCAGTACTTC
TRBJ1-2,-,once,TRBV29-1,CSVELNYGYTF,TGCAGCGTTGAACTAAACTATGGCTACACCTTC
TRBJ1-5,-,-,TRBV30,CAWSVGTFNDQPQHF,TGTGCCTGGAGTGTAGGTACCTTCAACGATCAGCCCCAGCATTTT
TRBJ1-1,-,-,TRBV9,CASSVSWDTEAFF,TGTGCCAGCAGCGTCTCATGGGACACTGAAGCTTTCTTT
TRBJ2-4,-,-,TRBV7-8,CASSPDSYFKNIQYF,TGTGCCAGCAGCCCTGACTCATATTTCAAAAACATTCAGTACTTC
TRBJ1-3,-,-,TRBV18,CASSPLKGDGRFSGNTIYF,TGTGCCAGCTCACCCCTAAAGGGGGACGGCCGCTTCTCTGGAAACACCATATATTTT
TRBJ1-3,-,-,TRBV30,CAWRVPSGSGNTIYF,TGTGCCTGGAGGGTTCCCTCGGGCTCTGGAAACACCATATATTTT
TRBJ2-4,TRBD2,-,TRBV10-2,CASNPGTSNHIQYF,TGCGCCAGCAACCCGGGGACTAGTAATCACATTCAGTACTTC
TRBJ2-1,TRBD2,-,TRBV11-3,CASSLGWGGNEQFF,TGTGCCAGCAGCTTAGGGTGGGGGGGCAATGAGCAGTTCTTC
TRBJ2-3,-,-,TRBV5-1,CASSGGYEDTQYF,TGCGCCAGCAGCGGGGGGTACGAAGATACGCAGTATTTT
TRBJ2-3,-,few,TRBV5-1,CASSLPPGGTDTQYF,TGCGCCAGCAGCCTCCCGCCAGGGGGCACAGATACGCAGTATTTT
TRBJ2-7,TRBD1,once,TRBV5-1,CASSLVGQGSNEQYF,TGCGCCAGCAGCTTGGTAGGACAGGGTAGTAACGAGCAGTACTTC
TRBJ2-1,-,once,TRBV7-2,CASSLSAVPRNEQFF,TGTGCCAGCAGCCTTTCCGCCGTTCCGCGCAACGAGCAGTTCTTC
TRBJ2-1,TRBD2,-,TRBV27,CASRGFRTSGRNEQFF,TGTGCCAGCAGAGGCTTCCGGACTAGCGGGAGGAATGAGCAGTTCTTC
TRBJ1-3,-,once,TRBV28,CASSLRGLGGNTIYF,TGTGCCAGCAGTTTACGAGGGTTGGGTGGAAACACCATATATTTT
TRBJ2-4,-,-,TRBV6-1,CASSEGGDWFAKNIQYF,TGTGCCAGCAGTGAGGGCGGGGACTGGTTCGCCAAAAACATTCAGTACTTC
TRBJ1-6,-,-,TRBV18,CASSSDGNSPLHF,TGTGCCAGCTCATCCGACGGTAATTCACCCCTCCACTTT